The rows below give T cell receptor beta chains drawn from one sample of a study of T-cell memory formation after mild COVID-19. MiXCR was run by TCRdb on the 5' RACE reads, yielding one entry per CDR3 protein. The profile shows around 440,000 distinct CDR3 sequences, 18% of them singletons. The sample comprised PBMCs or a T cell subset sorted from them (not recorded which). The receptors shown here come from an adult woman who had mild COVID-19 (a few samples of this study predate the infection). Cell type and time point are not known. The CDR3 runs from the conserved cysteine through the conserved F or W. Each record gives: clone size, V gene, J gene, D gene, CDR3 DNA, CDR3 protein. The D gene is left open where the match is weak. Not all rows give a size; the values are once, few, many and, for expanded clones, a class.

NA,TRBV7-9,TRBJ1-1,NA,TGTGCCAGCAGCTTACGTTATAGGAACACTGAAGCTTTCTTT,CASSLRYRNTEAFF
few,TRBV27,TRBJ1-1,NA,TGTGCCAGCAGTTCCGTCGGGACGCGGAACACTGAAGCTTTCTTT,CASSSVGTRNTEAFF
NA,TRBV29-1,TRBJ2-7,TRBD2,TGCAGCGCTCCTTCAAGCGGGAGAGTCTACGAGCAGTACTTC,CSAPSSGRVYEQYF
NA,TRBV7-9,TRBJ1-1,NA,TGTGCCAGCAGTGATAGGGGAGGGGAAACTGAAGCTTTCTTT,CASSDRGGETEAFF
NA,TRBV10-3,TRBJ2-1,TRBD2,TGTGCCATCAGTTCGACTAGCCGACAAGGGAATGAGCAGTTCTTC,CAISSTSRQGNEQFF
NA,TRBV29-1,TRBJ1-1,NA,TGCAGCGTGGCCCCTGGGGACACTGAAGCTTTCTTT,CSVAPGDTEAFF
NA,TRBV7-2,TRBJ1-6,NA,TGTGCCAGCAGCTTAAGCAGCTCCTATAATTCACCCCTCCACTTT,CASSLSSSYNSPLHF
NA,TRBV11-3,TRBJ1-1,NA,TGTGCCAGCAGCTTACAGGGCCCCCGGATGAACACTGAAGCTTTCTTT,CASSLQGPRMNTEAFF
NA,TRBV12-3/TRBV12-4,TRBJ2-1,TRBD1,TGTGCCAGCAGCCCGACAGGGGGGAGCTCCTACAATGAGCAGTTCTTC,CASSPTGGSSYNEQFF
many,TRBV12-3/TRBV12-4,TRBJ2-1,TRBD2,TGTGCCAGCAGGTCTAGCGGCGCCGCCAATGAGCAGTTCTTC,CASRSSGAANEQFF
few,TRBV18,TRBJ2-7,TRBD2,TGTGCCAGCTCACCACCGGGACTAGCGGGATACGAGCAGTACTTC,CASSPPGLAGYEQYF
few,TRBV15,TRBJ1-3,NA,TGTGCCACCAGCAGGGCCCGGGTGGGCGACGGAAACACCATATATTTT,CATSRARVGDGNTIYF
few,TRBV7-6,TRBJ1-1,NA,TGTGCCAGCAGCTTGAATCAGGCTCGGAACACTGAAGCTTTCTTT,CASSLNQARNTEAFF
NA,TRBV21-1,TRBJ2-5,NA,TGTGCCAGCAGCAGGACAGGGGAAGCGGAAGAGACCCAGTACTTC,CASSRTGEAEETQYF
NA,TRBV5-1,TRBJ2-1,NA,TGCGCCAGCAGCGAGGACACTCACAATGAGCAGTTCTTC,CASSEDTHNEQFF
NA,TRBV20-1,TRBJ2-7,TRBD2,TGCAGTGCCGCAGGAACAGGACTAGGAACCTACGAGCAGTACTTC,CSAAGTGLGTYEQYF
NA,TRBV11-2,TRBJ1-1,TRBD1,TGTGCCAGCAGCCCACGGACAGGGAACCTTATGAACACTGAAGCTTTCTTT,CASSPRTGNLMNTEAFF
few,TRBV4-3,TRBJ2-1,NA,TGCGCCAGCAGCCAAGAAACCCCTCTGGCGGGGCCCTACAATGAGCAGTTCTTC,CASSQETPLAGPYNEQFF
NA,TRBV12-3/TRBV12-4,TRBJ1-4,NA,TGTGCCAGCAGTTTGGGCAGCCCTGGTGAAAAACTGTTTTTT,CASSLGSPGEKLFF
few,TRBV19,TRBJ1-2,NA,TGTGCCAGTAGTACACAGCATACTAACTATGGCTACACCTTC,CASSTQHTNYGYTF
NA,TRBV3-1,TRBJ1-2,NA,TGTGCCAGCAGCCAAGCGAGGAATTACTATGGCTACACCTTC,CASSQARNYYGYTF
many,TRBV29-1,TRBJ1-1,TRBD1,TGCAGCGTTTTGGGACAGGGGGTCACTGAAGCTTTCTTT,CSVLGQGVTEAFF
few,TRBV12-3/TRBV12-4,TRBJ1-4,NA,TGTGCCAGCAGTCTCCGACAGACTCTCAATGAAAAACTGTTTTTT,CASSLRQTLNEKLFF
few,TRBV4-2,TRBJ2-7,NA,TGTGCCAGCAGCCAAGAACAGGCAGGTTACTACGAGCAGTACTTC,CASSQEQAGYYEQYF
few,TRBV5-1,TRBJ1-2,NA,TGCGCCAGCAGCTTGTCACAGGTCAACCCCCATTGCTACACCTTC,CASSLSQVNPHCYTF
once,TRBV3-1,TRBJ2-3,TRBD2,TGTGCCAGCAGCCAAGACGTAGCGGGAGGTTTCACAGATACGCAGTATTTT,CASSQDVAGGFTDTQYF
NA,TRBV20-1,TRBJ2-7,NA,TGCAGTGCTAGTGCCAGGTCATCCTACGAGCAGTACTTC,CSASARSSYEQYF
NA,TRBV6-1,TRBJ1-5,NA,TGTGCCAGCAGTGGAGGGTCGACGGGCAATCAGCCCCAGCATTTT,CASSGGSTGNQPQHF
many,TRBV4-3,TRBJ2-7,NA,TGCGCCAGCAGCCAAGTACTCTCAGCGGGTTCCTCCTACGAGCAGTACTTC,CASSQVLSAGSSYEQYF
NA,TRBV7-8,TRBJ2-1,NA,TGTGCCAGCAGCTCCGGAGGGCCTGAGCAGTTCTTC,CASSSGGPEQFF
NA,TRBV23-1,TRBJ2-3,TRBD2,TGCGCCAGCACGTCGGGGGGGGTTTGGACTAGTCCAGATACGCAGTATTTT,CASTSGGVWTSPDTQYF
NA,TRBV5-1,TRBJ2-7,NA,TGCGCCAGCAGCTTGGCCGGGGCCAGAAGCTACGAGCAGTACTTC,CASSLAGARSYEQYF
NA,TRBV2,TRBJ1-1,NA,TGTGCCAGCAAGCTAGGCCCGATCGGGAACACTGAAGCTTTCTTT,CASKLGPIGNTEAFF
NA,TRBV10-3,TRBJ2-3,TRBD2,TGTGCCATCAGTGAGGATAGAGCGGGGGGATCCCGAGATACGCAGTATTTT,CAISEDRAGGSRDTQYF
many,TRBV12-3/TRBV12-4,TRBJ2-6,TRBD1,TGTGCCAGCAGTCACCAACAGGGGCTGGGGGCCAACGTCCTGACTTTC,CASSHQQGLGANVLTF
few,TRBV7-2,TRBJ2-1,NA,TGTGCCAGCAGCTTAGCGGGGGGTTTTTCCTACAATGAGCAGTTCTTC,CASSLAGGFSYNEQFF
NA,TRBV5-4,TRBJ2-3,TRBD2,TGTGCCAGCAAATCTAGCGGGGGGACCACAGATACGCAGTATTTT,CASKSSGGTTDTQYF